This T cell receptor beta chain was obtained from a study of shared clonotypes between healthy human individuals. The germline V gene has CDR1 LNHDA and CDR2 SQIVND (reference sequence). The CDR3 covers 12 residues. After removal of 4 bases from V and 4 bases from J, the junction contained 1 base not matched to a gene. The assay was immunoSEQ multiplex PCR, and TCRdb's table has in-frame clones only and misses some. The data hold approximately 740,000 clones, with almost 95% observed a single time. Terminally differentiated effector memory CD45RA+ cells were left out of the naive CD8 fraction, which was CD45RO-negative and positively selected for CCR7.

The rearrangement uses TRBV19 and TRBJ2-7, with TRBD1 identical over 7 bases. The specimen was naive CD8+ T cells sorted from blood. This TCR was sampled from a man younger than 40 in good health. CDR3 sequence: CASSTDRYEQYF. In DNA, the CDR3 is TGTGCCAGTAGTACGGACAGGTACGAGCAGTACTTC. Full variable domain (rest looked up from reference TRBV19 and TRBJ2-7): DGGITQSPKYLFRKEGQNVTLSCEQNLNHDAMYWYRQDPGQGLRLIYYSQIVNDFQKGDIAEGYSVSREKKESFPLTVTSAQKNPTAFYLCASSTDRYEQYFGPGTRLTVT.